The 2 T cell receptor beta chains in this list originate from one sample, sequenced in a study of molecular identifiers for immune sequencing clone quantification. From the PCR reads, TCRdb called clonotypes with MiXCR, one entry per CDR3 protein. The repertoire holds over 600,000 distinct CDR3 sequences, with about 20% as singletons. Sequenced input: naive CD8+ T cells from blood, with Jurkat cell RNA spiked in. Subset described: FACS-sorted CD8+CD4-CCR7+CD45RA+ naive T cells. All receptors derive from a human donor in good health. Some libraries in this study had Jurkat cell RNA spiked in.

As concerns this clonotype: This may be a read error, as it is one base from a much larger clone. The CDR3 DNA is TGCAGTGCTAGAGAAATCGGCATATCTTGGGATACGCAGTATTTT. Its translation: CSAREIGISWDTQYF. The chain is built from TRBV20-1 and TRBJ2-3; D unclear. The V end lost 0 bases, the J end lost 6 bases, and 16 bases lay between the germline ends. Germline lookup yields CDR1 DFQATT and CDR2 SNEGSKA (reference sequence). The CDR3 contains 15 residues.

This clonotype was recorded only once. With a much larger clone just one base away, this may be a read error. This chain links TRBV20-1 with TRBJ1-1; unclear D gene. CDR3 size: 13 residues. Trimming pared 3 bases from V and 0 bases from J, leaving 8 bases between. Germline CDR1 and CDR2: DFQATT and SNEGSKA (reference sequence). The CDR3 sequence is CSASTRVNTEAFF. The CDR3 nucleotides are TGCAGTGCTAGCACGCGGGTGAACACTGAAGCTTTCTTT.